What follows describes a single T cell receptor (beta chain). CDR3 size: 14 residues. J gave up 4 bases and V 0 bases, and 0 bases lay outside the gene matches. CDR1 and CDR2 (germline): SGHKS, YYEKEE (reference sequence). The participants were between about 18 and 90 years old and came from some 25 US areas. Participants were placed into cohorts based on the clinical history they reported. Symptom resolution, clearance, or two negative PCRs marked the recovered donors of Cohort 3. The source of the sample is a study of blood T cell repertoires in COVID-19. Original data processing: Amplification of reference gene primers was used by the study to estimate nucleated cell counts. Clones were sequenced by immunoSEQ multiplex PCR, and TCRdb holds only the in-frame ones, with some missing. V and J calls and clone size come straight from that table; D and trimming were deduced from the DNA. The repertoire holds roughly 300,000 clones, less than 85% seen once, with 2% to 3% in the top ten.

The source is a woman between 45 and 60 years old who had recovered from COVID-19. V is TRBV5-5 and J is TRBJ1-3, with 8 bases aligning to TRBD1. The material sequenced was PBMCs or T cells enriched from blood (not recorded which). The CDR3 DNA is TGTGCCAGCAGCTTGGGGACAGGGGGAAACACCATATATTTT. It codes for CASSLGTGGNTIYF.